This T cell receptor (beta chain) is from a study of T cells in Graves' hyperthyroidism and ophthalmopathy. The length of the CDR3 is 13 residues. Per the germline V gene, CDR1 is SEHNR and CDR2 is FQNEAQ (reference sequence). Between the trimmed V and J ends, which lost 1 base and 7 bases, there was a span of 8 bases. From more than 9 ml of fresh peripheral blood, PBMCs were isolated. This clonotype was observed a few times. TCR beta CDR3 regions were amplified from RNA. The HTBI primer set was used in a first-round RT-PCR of the TCR CDR3. Via MiXCR, TCRdb re-called the multiplex PCR reads, giving one row per CDR3 protein. The sample records approximately 420,000 distinct CDR3 sequences, roughly 15% being singletons.

Sequencing input: blood. This chain links TRBV7-9 with TRBJ1-5; D is undetermined. This TCR came from a woman in her late teens or twenties with Graves' hyperthyroidism. The CDR3 nucleotides read TGTGCCAGCAGCTTAGGTCTTGGGCAGCCCCAGCATTTT. It codes for CASSLGLGQPQHF.